A single sample gave rise to the 9 T cell receptor beta chains below, sequenced in a study of T cells in narcolepsy. Assay used: immunoSEQ multiplex PCR; TCRdb lists only in-frame clones, some missing. The sample records tens of thousands of clones, around 92% being singletons. The sample comprised CD45RA- memory CD4+ T cells from PBMCs. These receptors came from a human donor with narcolepsy.

The chain couples TRBV16 to TRBJ2-3, with no clear D. In germline, CDR1 is KGHSY, CDR2 FQNENV. The V and J ends lost 1 base and 5 bases respectively, with 4 bases between them. The CDR3 sequence is 12 residues long. The CDR3 nucleotides read TGTGCCAGCAGCCAATTTGGAGATACGCAGTATTTT. Encoded protein: CASSQFGDTQYF.

This clone was seen once. V usage is TRBV18 and J usage is TRBJ2-5; 9 bases map to TRBD2. The CDR3 is 14 residues long. Trimming at V came to 3 bases and at J to 11 bases, leaving 10 bases not matched to a gene. Germline CDR1 KGHSH, CDR2 LQKENI. The CDR3 is CASSPVAGAGEQYF. The CDR3 region has the DNA TGTGCCAGCTCACCGGTAGCGGGGGCGGGAGAGCAGTACTTC.

The J gene is TRBJ2-1, the V gene TRBV6-1; D is tentatively TRBD1 or TRBD2 (5 bases each). V shed 5 bases and J shed 8 bases, with 16 bases lying between them. Germline V gene data show CDR1 as MNHNS and CDR2 as SASEGT. The CDR3 runs 14 residues. Here the CDR3 reads CASSMQGLRDEQFF. The CDR3 DNA is TGTGCCAGCAGTATGCAGGGTTTGAGGGATGAGCAGTTCTTC.

The chain carries TRBV28 and TRBJ1-4; 11 bases fit TRBD1. CDR1 and CDR2 (germline): MDHEN, SYDVKM. The CDR3 consists of 23 residues. With V trimmed by 3 bases and J by 2 bases, 23 bases remained unmatched. The CDR3 nucleotides are TGTGCCAGCAGTTTCGCAGACCCTTTGGGACAGGGGGTAGTTATTCGGACTAATGAAAAACTGTTTTTT. Translation: CASSFADPLGQGVVIRTNEKLFF.

The chain recombines TRBV18 with TRBJ1-1; D unresolved. The CDR3 is 14 amino acids. Germline CDR1 and CDR2: KGHSH and LQKENI. Trimming left V 2 bases short and J 10 bases short, with 17 bases between. CDR3 sequence reads: CASSPSRTTFPAFF. The DNA for the CDR3 is TGTGCCAGCTCACCAAGCAGGACTACCTTCCCAGCTTTCTTT. Combining the CDR3 with reference TRBV18 and TRBJ1-1 gives the whole variable domain NAGVMQNPRHLVRRRGQEARLRCSPMKGHSHVYWYRQLPEEGLKFMVYLQKENIIDESGMPKERFSAEFPKEGPSILRIQQVVRGDSAAYFCASSPSRTTFPAFFGQGTRLTVV.

The chain couples TRBV30 to TRBJ2-2; D is perhaps TRBD1 (6 bases). The germline V and J ends were trimmed by 5 bases and 5 bases, with 6 bases remaining between them. The CDR3 covers 11 residues. Germline CDR1 and CDR2: GTSNPN and SVGIG (reference sequence). The CDR3 DNA reads as TGTGCCTGGCAGGGGACCGGGGAGCTGTTTTTT. Its protein product is CAWQGTGELFF.

This chain links TRBV9 with TRBJ2-3; 8 nucleotides agree with TRBD2. V shed 4 bases and J 0 bases; nucleotides not matched to a gene: 10. Germline V gives CDR1 SGDLS, CDR2 YYNGEE. The CDR3 consists of 17 residues. CDR3: CASSPRGSGASTDTQYF. In nucleotides, the CDR3 is TGTGCCAGCAGCCCCCGGGGTAGCGGGGCTAGCACAGATACGCAGTATTTT.

The chain links TRBV18 to TRBJ1-2, with a tentative D call TRBD1 (5 bases). Germline V gene lookup returns CDR1 KGHSH and CDR2 LQKENI. The V and J ends lost 2 bases and 2 bases respectively, with 18 bases between them. The CDR3 sequence is 17 residues long. As DNA, the CDR3 is TGTGCCAGCTCACCAAAGTCCCAGGGATCCATAAACTATGGCTACACCTTC. Translation gives CASSPKSQGSINYGYTF.

The chain joins TRBV6-1 to TRBJ2-3, with 13 positions matching TRBD2. J was trimmed by 11 bases and V by 6 bases; bases with no gene match: 11. The CDR3 is 15 amino acids. Germline values: CDR1 MNHNS, CDR2 SASEGT. CDR3 bases: TGTGCCAGCAGCCCTACTAGCGGGAGGGCCCTTGGGCAGTATTTT. This sequence encodes CASSPTSGRALGQYF.